These 14 T cell receptor beta chains were sequenced from one sample in a study of T cell changes during pregnancy in multiple sclerosis. Here immunoSEQ multiplex PCR was the method, and the copy in TCRdb shows in-frame clones only, minus some. The sample holds some 51,000 clones, roughly 93% seen once. Specimen: CD8+ T cells from peripheral blood mononuclear cells, collected in the first trimester of pregnancy. These receptors were collected from a female donor with multiple sclerosis, enrolled in a pregnancy study.

The chain uses TRBV9 and TRBJ1-2; a weak D match, TRBD1 (5 bases). V lost 8 bases, J lost 8 bases, and 16 bases lay in between. Germline CDR1 and CDR2: SGDLS and YYNGEE. The CDR3 length is 12 residues. The CDR3 DNA reads as TGTGCCAGTTCCGATCAGGGATCCGGCTACACCTTC. It codes for CASSDQGSGYTF.

V and J are TRBV4-2 and TRBJ2-3; 10 positions agree with TRBD2. CDR3 size: 19 residues. Germline CDR1 is LGHNA and CDR2 is YNFKEQ. V gave up 0 bases and J gave up 6 bases; unmatched junction bases: 15. DNA for the CDR3: TGTGCCAGCAGCCAAGAAGGCAGCTTAAGCGGGGGGGTTCTGGATACGCAGTATTTT. Translated: CASSQEGSLSGGVLDTQYF.

The chain recombines TRBV6-5 with TRBJ1-2, with D unresolved. The germline V gene has CDR1 MNHEY and CDR2 SVGAGI. V dropped 0 bases and J dropped 6 bases, with 11 bases sitting between them. The CDR3 is 14 residues long. The CDR3 sequence is CASSYSPSSDGYTF. The DNA of the CDR3 is TGTGCCAGCAGTTACTCTCCGTCCTCCGATGGCTACACCTTC.

The chain carries TRBV7-6 and TRBJ2-7; 8 nucleotides line up with TRBD1. After removal of 5 bases from V and 0 bases from J, the junction contained 3 bases not matched to a gene. The germline gives CDR1 SGHVS, CDR2 FNYEAQ. This CDR3 comprises 14 residues. CDR3 in amino acids: CASSPGQASYEQYF. As DNA, the CDR3 is TGTGCCAGCAGCCCGGGACAGGCCTCCTACGAGCAGTACTTC.

The chain combines TRBV29-1 with TRBJ2-7, with unresolved D. CDR1 is SQVTM, CDR2 ANQGSEA, per germline. Trimming removed 0 bases at V and 6 bases at J, with 9 bases between. The CDR3 extends over 12 amino acids. In DNA, the CDR3 is TGCAGCGTTGAAGATCTCAGGTCCGAGCAGTACTTC. Its translation: CSVEDLRSEQYF.

The gene calls are TRBV7-9 and TRBJ2-1; D not certain. V lost 5 bases and J lost 7, with 6 bases in between. The CDR3 has 11 residues. From germline, CDR1 is SEHNR and CDR2 FQNEAQ (reference sequence). The CDR3 is CASSASNEQFF. The CDR3 region has the DNA TGTGCCAGCAGCGCCAGTAATGAGCAGTTCTTC.

The chain uses TRBV4-1 and TRBJ2-3; 8 positions agree with TRBD1. Germline CDR1 and CDR2: MGHRA and YSYEKL. This CDR3 spans 15 amino acids. The ends lost 1 base at V and 2 bases at J; junction bases unmatched: 2. The CDR3, as DNA: TGCGCCAGCAGCCAAGCGACAGGGGCCACAGATACGCAGTATTTT. Its protein is CASSQATGATDTQYF.

The chain employs TRBV11-2 and TRBJ1-2, with 10 positions matching TRBD1. The CDR3 consists of 15 residues. Germline lookup yields CDR1 SGHAT and CDR2 FQNNGV. V was pared by 2 bases and J by 4 bases, with 4 bases of the junction left unmatched. The CDR3 DNA reads TGTGCCAGCAGCTTATCGACAGGGGGCGGCTATGGCTACACCTTC. Translated: CASSLSTGGGYGYTF.

This chain links TRBV4-1 with TRBJ1-2, with D perhaps matching TRBD1 (5 bases). Germline CDR1 and CDR2: MGHRA and YSYEKL. V lost 0 bases, J lost 3 bases, and 11 bases lay in between. This CDR3 is built from 15 residues. The CDR3, as DNA: TGCGCCAGCAGCCAAGATCGGGGACTAGACTATGGCTACACCTTC. As protein: CASSQDRGLDYGYTF.

This chain connects TRBV4-1 to TRBJ2-3; 12 bases line up with TRBD1. Germline V gene data show CDR1 as MGHRA and CDR2 as YSYEKL. Trimming at V came to 8 bases and at J to 1 base, leaving 13 bases not matched to a gene. This CDR3 has 18 amino acids. The CDR3 sequence is CASHPGQGAWGGTDTQYF. The CDR3 nucleotides are TGCGCCAGCCACCCGGGACAGGGGGCTTGGGGAGGCACAGATACGCAGTATTTT.

The V call is TRBV2, the J call TRBJ2-3, with D possibly being TRBD1 (6 bases). V was trimmed by 3 bases and J by 2 bases, leaving 18 bases between them. In germline, CDR1 is SNHLY, CDR2 FYNNEI. The CDR3 runs 17 residues. This CDR3 is CASSDRGREDNTDTQYF. CDR3 DNA: TGTGCCAGCAGTGACAGGGGCCGTGAGGACAACACAGATACGCAGTATTTT.

V usage is TRBV5-1 and J usage is TRBJ2-2, with a possible D match to TRBD1 (6 bases). The CDR3 is made up of 16 amino acids. Germline CDR1 SGHRS, CDR2 YFSETQ. V was shortened by 4 bases and J by 1 base, with 14 bases between the two germline ends. In DNA, the CDR3 is TGCGCCAGCAGCCCGCAGGGGCTTCGGAACACCGGGGAGCTGTTTTTT. Translation gives CASSPQGLRNTGELFF. Looking up the rest from reference TRBV5-1 and TRBJ2-2 gives the full variable domain: KAGVTQTPRYLIKTRGQQVTLSCSPISGHRSVSWYQQTPGQGLQFLFEYFSETQRNKGNFPGRFSGRQFSNSRSEMNVSTLELGDSALYLCASSPQGLRNTGELFFGEGSRLTVL.

This chain uses TRBV4-1 with TRBJ2-5; D is unclear. The CDR3 contains 14 residues. V lost 0 bases to trimming and J lost 5 bases, with 10 bases between them. Germline lookup yields CDR1 MGHRA and CDR2 YSYEKL. The DNA for the CDR3 is TGCGCCAGCAGCCAAGATTCTGGCCCCGAGACCCAGTACTTC. Its translation: CASSQDSGPETQYF.

In DNA, the CDR3 is TGTGCCAGCGGGGACAGGGGCCCTGAAGCTTTCTTT. Translation: CASGDRGPEAFF. V is TRBV25-1 and J is TRBJ1-1; 10 bases match TRBD1. Per germline, CDR1 MGHDK and CDR2 SYGVNS. J lost 6 bases, V lost 8 bases, and 3 bases had no gene match. The CDR3 is made up of 12 amino acids.